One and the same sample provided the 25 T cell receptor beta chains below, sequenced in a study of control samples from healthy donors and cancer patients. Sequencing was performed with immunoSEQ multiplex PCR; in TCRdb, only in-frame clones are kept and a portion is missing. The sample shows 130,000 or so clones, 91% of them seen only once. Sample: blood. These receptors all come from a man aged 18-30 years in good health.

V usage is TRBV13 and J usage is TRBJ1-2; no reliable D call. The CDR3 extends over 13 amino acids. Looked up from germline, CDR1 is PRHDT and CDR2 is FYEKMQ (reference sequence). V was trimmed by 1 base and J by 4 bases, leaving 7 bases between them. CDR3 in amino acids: CASSLEVGYGYTF. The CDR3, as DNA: TGTGCCAGCAGCTTAGAGGTGGGCTATGGCTACACCTTC.

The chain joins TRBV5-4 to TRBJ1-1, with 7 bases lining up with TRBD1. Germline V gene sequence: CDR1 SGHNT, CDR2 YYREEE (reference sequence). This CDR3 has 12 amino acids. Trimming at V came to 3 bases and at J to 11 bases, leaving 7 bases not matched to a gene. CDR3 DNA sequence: TGTGCCAGCAGCTCCAACCAGGGGGTTGCTTTCTTT. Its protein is CASSSNQGVAFF.

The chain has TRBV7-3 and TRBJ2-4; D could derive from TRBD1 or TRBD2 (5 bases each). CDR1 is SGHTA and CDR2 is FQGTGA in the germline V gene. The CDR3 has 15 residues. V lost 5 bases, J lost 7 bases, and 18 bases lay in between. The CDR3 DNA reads TGTGCCAGCAGCATAAATGGGGGAGAAATGAACATTCAGTACTTC. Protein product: CASSINGGEMNIQYF.

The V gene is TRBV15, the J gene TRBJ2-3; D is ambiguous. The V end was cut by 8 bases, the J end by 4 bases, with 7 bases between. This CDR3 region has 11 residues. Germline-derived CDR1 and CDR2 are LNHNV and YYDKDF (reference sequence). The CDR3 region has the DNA TGTGCCACCGGTTCTCCAGATACGCAGTATTTT. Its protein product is CATGSPDTQYF. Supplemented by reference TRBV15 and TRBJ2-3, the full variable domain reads DAMVIQNPRYQVTQFGKPVTLSCSQTLNHNVMYWYQQKSSQAPKLLFHYYDKDFNNEADTPDNFQSRRPNTSFCFLDIRSPGLGDTAMYLCATGSPDTQYFGPGTRLTVL.

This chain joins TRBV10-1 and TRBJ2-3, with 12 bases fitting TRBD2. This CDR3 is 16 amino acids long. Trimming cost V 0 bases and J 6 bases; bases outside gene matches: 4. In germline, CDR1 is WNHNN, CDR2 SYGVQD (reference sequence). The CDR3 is CASSESRLAGVDTQYF. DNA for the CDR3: TGCGCCAGCAGTGAGTCGAGACTAGCGGGGGTGGATACGCAGTATTTT.

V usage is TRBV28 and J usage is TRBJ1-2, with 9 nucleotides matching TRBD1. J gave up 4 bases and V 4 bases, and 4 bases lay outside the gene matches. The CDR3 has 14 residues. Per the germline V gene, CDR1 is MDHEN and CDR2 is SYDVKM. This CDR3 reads CASSSGQGSYGYTF. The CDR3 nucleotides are TGTGCCAGCAGTTCGGGACAGGGATCCTATGGCTACACCTTC.

CDR3 loop: CSVQENYGYTF. In DNA form, the CDR3 reads TGCAGTGTCCAGGAGAACTATGGCTACACCTTC. This chain joins TRBV20-1 and TRBJ1-2; unclear D gene. V gave up 7 bases and J gave up 2 bases, with 8 bases separating them. The CDR3 contains 11 residues. The germline gives CDR1 DFQATT, CDR2 SNEGSKA (reference sequence).

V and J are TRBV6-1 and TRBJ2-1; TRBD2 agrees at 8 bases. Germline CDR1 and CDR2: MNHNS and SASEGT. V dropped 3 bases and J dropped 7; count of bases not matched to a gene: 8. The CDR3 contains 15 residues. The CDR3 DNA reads TGTGCCAGCAGTGACCTTAGCGGGGTAGTAAATGAGCAGTTCTTC. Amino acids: CASSDLSGVVNEQFF.

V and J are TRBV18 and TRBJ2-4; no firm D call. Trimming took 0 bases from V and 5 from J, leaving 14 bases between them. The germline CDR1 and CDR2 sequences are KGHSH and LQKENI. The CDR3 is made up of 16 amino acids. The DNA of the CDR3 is TGTGCCAGCTCACCACCCTGGGTAGGGCCGGAAAACATTCAGTACTTC. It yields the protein CASSPPWVGPENIQYF. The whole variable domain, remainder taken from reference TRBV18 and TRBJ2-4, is NAGVMQNPRHLVRRRGQEARLRCSPMKGHSHVYWYRQLPEEGLKFMVYLQKENIIDESGMPKERFSAEFPKEGPSILRIQQVVRGDSAAYFCASSPPWVGPENIQYFGAGTRLSVL.

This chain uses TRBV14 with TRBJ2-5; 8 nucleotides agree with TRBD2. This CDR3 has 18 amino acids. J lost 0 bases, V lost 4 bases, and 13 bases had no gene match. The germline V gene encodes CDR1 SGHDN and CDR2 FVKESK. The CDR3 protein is CASSPGTSPFSYQETQYF. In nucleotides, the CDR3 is TGTGCCAGCAGCCCAGGGACTAGTCCATTCTCCTACCAAGAGACCCAGTACTTC.

DNA for the CDR3: TGTGCTAGTGGTTTGATATCGACAGGGGTCGGCGGGGAGCTGTTTTTT. Residues: CASGLISTGVGGELFF. The chain links TRBV12-5 to TRBJ2-2; 8 bases agree with TRBD1. The germline V gene encodes CDR1 LGHNT and CDR2 FRNRAP. V gave up 2 bases and J gave up 7 bases; unmatched junction bases: 9. The length of the CDR3 is 16 residues.

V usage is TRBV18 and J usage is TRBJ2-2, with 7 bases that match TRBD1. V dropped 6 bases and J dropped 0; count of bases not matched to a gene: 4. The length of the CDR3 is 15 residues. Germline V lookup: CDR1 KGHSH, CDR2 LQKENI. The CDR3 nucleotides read TGTGCCAGCTCCGTGGGACAGACGAACACCGGGGAGCTGTTTTTT. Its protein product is CASSVGQTNTGELFF.

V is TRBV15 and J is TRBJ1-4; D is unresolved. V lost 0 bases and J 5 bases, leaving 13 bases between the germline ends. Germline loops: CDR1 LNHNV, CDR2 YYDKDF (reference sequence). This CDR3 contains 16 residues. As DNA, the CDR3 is TGTGCCACCAGCAGAGATCCCACATTGCCGAATGAAAAACTGTTTTTT. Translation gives CATSRDPTLPNEKLFF. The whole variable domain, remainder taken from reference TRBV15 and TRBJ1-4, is DAMVIQNPRYQVTQFGKPVTLSCSQTLNHNVMYWYQQKSSQAPKLLFHYYDKDFNNEADTPDNFQSRRPNTSFCFLDIRSPGLGDTAMYLCATSRDPTLPNEKLFFGSGTQLSVL.

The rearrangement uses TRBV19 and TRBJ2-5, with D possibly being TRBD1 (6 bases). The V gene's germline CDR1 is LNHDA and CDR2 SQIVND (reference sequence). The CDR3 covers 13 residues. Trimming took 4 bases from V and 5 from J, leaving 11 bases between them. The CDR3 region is CASSKQGMETQYF. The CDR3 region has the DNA TGTGCCAGTAGTAAGCAGGGGATGGAGACCCAGTACTTC.

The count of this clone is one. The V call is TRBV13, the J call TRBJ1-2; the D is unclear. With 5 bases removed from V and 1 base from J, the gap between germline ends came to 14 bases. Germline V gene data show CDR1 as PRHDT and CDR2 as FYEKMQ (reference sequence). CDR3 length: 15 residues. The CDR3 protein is CASSPAFGDNYGYTF. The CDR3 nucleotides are TGTGCCAGCAGCCCGGCATTTGGGGATAACTATGGCTACACCTTC.

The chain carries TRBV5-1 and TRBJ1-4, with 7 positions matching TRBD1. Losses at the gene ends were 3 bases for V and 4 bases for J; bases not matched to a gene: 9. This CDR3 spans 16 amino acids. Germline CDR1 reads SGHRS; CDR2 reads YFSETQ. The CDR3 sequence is CASSSVPGTDNEKLFF. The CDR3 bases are TGCGCCAGCAGCTCGGTCCCCGGGACAGATAATGAAAAACTGTTTTTT.

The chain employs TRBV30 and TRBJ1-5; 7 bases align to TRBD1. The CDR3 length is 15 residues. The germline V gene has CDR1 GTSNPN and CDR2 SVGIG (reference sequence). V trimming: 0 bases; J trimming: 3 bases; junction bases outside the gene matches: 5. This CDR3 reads CAWSVADRLNQPQHF. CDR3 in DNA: TGTGCCTGGAGTGTGGCGGACAGGCTCAATCAGCCCCAGCATTTT.

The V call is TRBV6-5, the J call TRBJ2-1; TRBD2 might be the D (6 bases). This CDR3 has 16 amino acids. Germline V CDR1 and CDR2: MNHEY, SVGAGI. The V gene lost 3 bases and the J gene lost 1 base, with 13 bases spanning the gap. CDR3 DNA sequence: TGTGCCAGCAGTTATGATCCGGGGGAGTCCTACAATGAGCAGTTCTTC. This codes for CASSYDPGESYNEQFF.

This CDR3 is CATSASPGYQPQHF. The CDR3 DNA reads as TGTGCCACCAGTGCCAGTCCAGGGTACCAGCCCCAGCATTTT. The J gene is TRBJ1-5, the V gene TRBV24-1; the D gene is possibly TRBD1 (5 bases). This CDR3 region has 14 residues. V gave up 5 bases and J gave up 7 bases, with 14 bases separating them. Germline-derived CDR1 and CDR2 are KGHDR and SFDVKD.

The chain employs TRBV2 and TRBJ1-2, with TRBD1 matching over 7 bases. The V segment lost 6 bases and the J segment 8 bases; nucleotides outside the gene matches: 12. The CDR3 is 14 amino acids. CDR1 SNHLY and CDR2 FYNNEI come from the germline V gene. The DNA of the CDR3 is TGTGCCAGCAGGGGAGACAGGGCAGTGGGGGGCTACACCTTC. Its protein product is CASRGDRAVGGYTF. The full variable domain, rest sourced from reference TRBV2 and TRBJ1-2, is EPEVTQTPSHQVTQMGQEVILRCVPISNHLYFYWYRQILGQKVEFLVSFYNNEISEKSEIFDDQFSVERPDGSNFTLKIRSTKLEDSAMYFCASRGDRAVGGYTFGSGTRLTVV.

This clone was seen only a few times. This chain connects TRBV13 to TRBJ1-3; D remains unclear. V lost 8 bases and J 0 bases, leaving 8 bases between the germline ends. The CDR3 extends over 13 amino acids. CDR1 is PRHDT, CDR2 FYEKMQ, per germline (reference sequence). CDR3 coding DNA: TGTGCCAGCCTAAGTACCTCTGGAAACACCATATATTTT. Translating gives CASLSTSGNTIYF.

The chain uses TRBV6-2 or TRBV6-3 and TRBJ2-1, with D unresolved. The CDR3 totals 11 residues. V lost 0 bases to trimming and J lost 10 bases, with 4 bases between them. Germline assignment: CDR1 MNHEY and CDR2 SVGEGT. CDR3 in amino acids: CASSYSGEQFF. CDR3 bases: TGTGCCAGCAGTTACTCGGGGGAGCAGTTCTTC.

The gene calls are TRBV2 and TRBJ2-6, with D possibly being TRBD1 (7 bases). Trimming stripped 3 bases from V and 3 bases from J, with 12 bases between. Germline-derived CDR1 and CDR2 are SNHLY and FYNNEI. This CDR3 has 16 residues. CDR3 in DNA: TGTGCCAGCAGTGAGGAGGGGGCAGGTGGGGCCAACGTCCTGACTTTC. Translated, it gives CASSEEGAGGANVLTF.

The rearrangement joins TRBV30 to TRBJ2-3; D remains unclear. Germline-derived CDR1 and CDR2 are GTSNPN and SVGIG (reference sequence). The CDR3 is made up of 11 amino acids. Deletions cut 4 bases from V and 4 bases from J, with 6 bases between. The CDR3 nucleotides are TGTGCCTGGAATCCAGCAGATACGCAGTATTTT. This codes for CAWNPADTQYF.

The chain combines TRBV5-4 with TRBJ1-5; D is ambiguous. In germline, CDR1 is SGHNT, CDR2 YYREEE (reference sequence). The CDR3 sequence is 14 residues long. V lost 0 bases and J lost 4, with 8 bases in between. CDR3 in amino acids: CASSLEGGNQPQHF. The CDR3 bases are TGTGCCAGCAGCTTGGAGGGAGGGAATCAGCCCCAGCATTTT.